The sequence of this T cell receptor beta chain was determined in a study of blood T cell repertoires in COVID-19 (dated by TCRdb to 2018 to 2020). As for the study more broadly: Collaborator samples came from the United States, Italy and Spain and covered acute and convalescent phases of COVID-19. The material from the prospective study consisted of cDNA or gDNA derived from T cells, B-cell-depleted T cells, or PBMCs. Subjects who had been exposed to COVID-19, were actively infected with it, or had recovered from it provided the deeply sampled blood TCRbeta repertoires that made up the dataset. The repertoires were made available in a free public database intended to serve as a resource for research on the immune response to SARS-CoV-2. Samples came from the ongoing ImmuneRACE study (first 160 participants) plus 1,254 subjects from 6 global collaborators. A de-identified subject ID, COVID-19 status, age in years and sex were almost always included in the sample metadata. Where HLA class I and class II types were available, the types were taken from metadata supplied by the sample provider, not from assay-based typing. Broader findings and caveats from the paper: The quantity of clinical and demographic metadata differed by source and by participant and was supplied without curation.

Samples from volunteer blood donors who had recovered from COVID-19 were contributed by a second Seattle source. Each collaborating institution followed its own protocols to collect whole blood in K2EDTA tubes. For TCRbeta analysis, collaborators shipped samples in one of three forms: frozen whole blood, isolated PBMCs, or DNA extracted from either of those sample types. For this clone: The antigen it binds to is not known. Nothing much larger sits one base from this clone, and base qualities are not available. Other DNA sequences in the same sample also yield this CDR3.

TCRbeta CDR3 regions were amplified from genomic DNA by means of the immunoSEQ Assay, a bias-controlled multiplex PCR. The original pipeline was this. Within the assay, amplification of reference gene primers was used to estimate how many nucleated cells each sample contained. Sequence reads were collapsed and filtered to measure the absolute abundance of every unique TCRbeta CDR3 rearrangement. Productive Simpson clonality was computed per sample as the square root of Simpson's diversity index over productive rearrangements. This immuneACCESS table, as held by TCRdb, lists in-frame sequences with V and J called but not all clones. Of the missing ones, under half trace to an unresolved V gene in checked studies; the others have no known cause. Clonal size and the V and J genes are those of that table, whereas D and trimming came from the DNA. For this sample there are 150,000 to 200,000 clones; roughly 86% appear just once. Jointly, the top ten make up over 3.5% of the sample.

From a lookup of the germline V gene, CDR1 and CDR2 are MNHEY and SVGAGI. Its CDR3 holds 15 amino acids, cysteine through phenylalanine. This entry keeps only the CDR3 DNA: 45 bases, framed from base 1. V was cut back by 2 bases and J by 2 bases, leaving a gap of 12 bases between them. This receptor was obtained from a woman aged 60-75 years who had recovered from COVID-19. Sequencing used peripheral blood. The rearranged segments are TRBV6-5 and TRBJ1-1; possibly the D gene is TRBD1, per 5 matching bases. The nucleotides read TGTGCCAGCAGTTACAGTGGAGGGGTTAACACTGAAGCTTTCTTT. This codes for CASSYSGGVNTEAFF.